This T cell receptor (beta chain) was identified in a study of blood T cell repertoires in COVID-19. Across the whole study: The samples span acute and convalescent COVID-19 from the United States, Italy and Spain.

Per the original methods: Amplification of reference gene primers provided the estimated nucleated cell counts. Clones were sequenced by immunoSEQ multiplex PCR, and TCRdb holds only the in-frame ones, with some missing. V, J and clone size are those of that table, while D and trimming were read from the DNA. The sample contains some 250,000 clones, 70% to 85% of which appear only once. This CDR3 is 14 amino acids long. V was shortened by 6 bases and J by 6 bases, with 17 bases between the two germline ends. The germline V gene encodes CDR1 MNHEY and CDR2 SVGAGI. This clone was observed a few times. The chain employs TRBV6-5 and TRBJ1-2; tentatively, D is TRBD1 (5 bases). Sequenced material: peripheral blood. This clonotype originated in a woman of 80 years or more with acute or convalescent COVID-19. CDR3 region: CASRAGGRENGYTF. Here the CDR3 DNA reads TGTGCCAGCAGGGCCGGGGGAAGGGAAAATGGCTACACCTTC.